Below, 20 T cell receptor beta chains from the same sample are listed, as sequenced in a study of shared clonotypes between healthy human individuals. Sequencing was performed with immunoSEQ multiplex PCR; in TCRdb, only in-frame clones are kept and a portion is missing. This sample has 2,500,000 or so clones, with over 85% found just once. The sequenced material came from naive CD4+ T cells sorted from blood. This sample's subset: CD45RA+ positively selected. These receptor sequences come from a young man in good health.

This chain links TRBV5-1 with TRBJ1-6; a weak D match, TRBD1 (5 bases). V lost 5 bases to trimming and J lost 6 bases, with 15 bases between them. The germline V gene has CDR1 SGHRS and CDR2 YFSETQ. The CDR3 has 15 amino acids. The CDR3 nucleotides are TGCGCCAGCAGGGGGGGGGTCCTCGGTAATTCACCCCTCCACTTT. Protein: CASRGGVLGNSPLHF.

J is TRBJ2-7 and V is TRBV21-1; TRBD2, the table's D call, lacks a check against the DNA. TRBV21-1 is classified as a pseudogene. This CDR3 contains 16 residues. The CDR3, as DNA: TGTGCCAGCAGCAAAGGGCCAGCGGGAGAGATCTACGAGCAGTACTTC. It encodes CASSKGPAGEIYEQYF.

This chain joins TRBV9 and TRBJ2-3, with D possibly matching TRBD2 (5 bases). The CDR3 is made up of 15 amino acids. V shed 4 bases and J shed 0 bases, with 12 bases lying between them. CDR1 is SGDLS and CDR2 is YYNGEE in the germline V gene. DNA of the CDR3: TGTGCCAGCAGCACACAGCGGACCAGCACAGATACGCAGTATTTT. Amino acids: CASSTQRTSTDTQYF.

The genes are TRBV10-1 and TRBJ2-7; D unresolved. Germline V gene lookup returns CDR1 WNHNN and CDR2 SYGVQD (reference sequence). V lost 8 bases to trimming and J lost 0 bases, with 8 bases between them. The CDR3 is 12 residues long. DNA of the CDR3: TGCGCCAGCGGTCTAAGCTCCTACGAGCAGTACTTC. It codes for CASGLSSYEQYF.

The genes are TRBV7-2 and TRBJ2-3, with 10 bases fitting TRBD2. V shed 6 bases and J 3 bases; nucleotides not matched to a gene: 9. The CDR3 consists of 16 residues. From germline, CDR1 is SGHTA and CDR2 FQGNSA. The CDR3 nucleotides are TGTGCCAGCAGATGGGTCCCTAGCGGGAGAACAGATACGCAGTATTTT. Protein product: CASRWVPSGRTDTQYF.

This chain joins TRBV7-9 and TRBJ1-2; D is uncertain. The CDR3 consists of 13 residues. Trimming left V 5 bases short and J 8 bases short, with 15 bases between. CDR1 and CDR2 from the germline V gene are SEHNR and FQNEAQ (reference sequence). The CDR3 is CASSVDIMLGYTF. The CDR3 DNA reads TGTGCCAGCAGCGTAGACATAATGCTGGGCTACACCTTC.

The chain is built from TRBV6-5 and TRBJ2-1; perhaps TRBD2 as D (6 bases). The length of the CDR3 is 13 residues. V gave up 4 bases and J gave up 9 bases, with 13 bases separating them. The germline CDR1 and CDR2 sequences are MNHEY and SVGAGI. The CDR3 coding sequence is TGTGCCAGCAGTTCCCCCCCGGGAGCTGAGCAGTTCTTC. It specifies CASSSPPGAEQFF.

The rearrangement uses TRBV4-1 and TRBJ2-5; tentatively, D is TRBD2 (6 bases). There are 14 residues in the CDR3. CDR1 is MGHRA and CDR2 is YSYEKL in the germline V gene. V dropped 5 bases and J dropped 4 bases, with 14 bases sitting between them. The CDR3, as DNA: TGCGCCAGCAGCGCATCCGGGAGCGGAGAGACCCAGTACTTC. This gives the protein CASSASGSGETQYF.

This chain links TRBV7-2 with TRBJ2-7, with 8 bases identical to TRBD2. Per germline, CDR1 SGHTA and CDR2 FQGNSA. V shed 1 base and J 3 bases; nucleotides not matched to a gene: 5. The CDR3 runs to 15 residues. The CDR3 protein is CASSLVGLGSYEQYF. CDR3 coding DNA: TGTGCCAGCAGCTTAGTGGGACTAGGGAGCTACGAGCAGTACTTC.

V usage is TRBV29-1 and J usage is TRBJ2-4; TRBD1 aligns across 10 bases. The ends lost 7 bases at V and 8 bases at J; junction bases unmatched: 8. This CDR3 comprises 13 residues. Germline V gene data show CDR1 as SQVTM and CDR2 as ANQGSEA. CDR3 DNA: TGCAGCGCCGAGGACAGGGGGATTGACATTCAGTACTTC. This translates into CSAEDRGIDIQYF.

CDR3 amino acids: CASTLRSSSYNEQFF. The CDR3 DNA reads as TGTGCCAGCACCCTTAGAAGCAGCTCCTACAATGAGCAGTTCTTC. The chain recombines TRBV11-2 with TRBJ2-1; D uncertain. Germline CDR1 SGHAT, CDR2 FQNNGV. The CDR3 has 15 amino acids. V lost 7 bases to trimming and J lost 0 bases, with 13 bases between them. Using reference TRBV11-2 and TRBJ2-1 for the parts outside the CDR3, the full variable domain is EAGVAQSPRYKIIEKRQSVAFWCNPISGHATLYWYQQILGQGPKLLIQFQNNGVVDDSQLPKDRFSAERLKGVDSTLKIQPAKLEDSAVYLCASTLRSSSYNEQFFGPGTRLTVL.

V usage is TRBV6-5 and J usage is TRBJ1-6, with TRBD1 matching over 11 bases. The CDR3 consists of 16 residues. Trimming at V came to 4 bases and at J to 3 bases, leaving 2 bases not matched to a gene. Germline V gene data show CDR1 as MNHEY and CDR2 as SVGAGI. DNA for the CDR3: TGTGCCAGCAGTTCCGGGACAGGGGGCTATAATTCACCCCTCCACTTT. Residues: CASSSGTGGYNSPLHF.

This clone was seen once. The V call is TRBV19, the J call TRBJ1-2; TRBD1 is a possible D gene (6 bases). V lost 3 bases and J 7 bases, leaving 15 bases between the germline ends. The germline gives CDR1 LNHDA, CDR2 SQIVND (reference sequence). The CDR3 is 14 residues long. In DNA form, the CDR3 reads TGTGCCAGTAGTATCCGCCGGGACACGGGTGGCTACACCTTC. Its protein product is CASSIRRDTGGYTF.

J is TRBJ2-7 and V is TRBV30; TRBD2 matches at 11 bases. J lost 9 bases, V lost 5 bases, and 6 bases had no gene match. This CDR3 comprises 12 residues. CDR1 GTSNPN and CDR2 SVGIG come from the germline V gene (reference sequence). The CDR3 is CAWVAGGQGQYF. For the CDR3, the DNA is TGTGCCTGGGTAGCGGGAGGGCAGGGGCAGTACTTC.

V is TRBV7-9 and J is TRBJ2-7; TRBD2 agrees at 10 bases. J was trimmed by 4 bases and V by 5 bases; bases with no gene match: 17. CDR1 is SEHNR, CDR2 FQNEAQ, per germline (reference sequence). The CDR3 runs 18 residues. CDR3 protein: CASSPTGSGASGGYEQYF. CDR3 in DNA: TGTGCCAGCAGCCCGACGGGAAGCGGGGCTAGCGGGGGTTACGAGCAGTACTTC. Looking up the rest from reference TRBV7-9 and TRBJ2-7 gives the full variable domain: DTGVSQNPRHKITKRGQNVTFRCDPISEHNRLYWYRQTLGQGPEFLTYFQNEAQLEKSRLLSDRFSAERPKGSFSTLEIQRTEQGDSAMYLCASSPTGSGASGGYEQYFGPGTRLTVT.

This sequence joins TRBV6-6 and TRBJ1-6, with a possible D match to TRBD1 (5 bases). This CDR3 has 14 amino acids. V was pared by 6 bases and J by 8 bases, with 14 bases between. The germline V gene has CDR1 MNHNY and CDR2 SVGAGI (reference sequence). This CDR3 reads CASSPPGDYSPLHF. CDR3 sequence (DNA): TGTGCCAGCAGCCCCCCGGGGGACTATTCACCCCTCCACTTT.

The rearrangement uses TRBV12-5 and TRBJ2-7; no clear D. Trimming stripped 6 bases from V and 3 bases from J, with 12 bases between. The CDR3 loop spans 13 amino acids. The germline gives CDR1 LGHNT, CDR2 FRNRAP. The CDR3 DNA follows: TGTGCTAGTGGCCATGGATTGGGCTACGAGCAGTACTTC. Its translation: CASGHGLGYEQYF.

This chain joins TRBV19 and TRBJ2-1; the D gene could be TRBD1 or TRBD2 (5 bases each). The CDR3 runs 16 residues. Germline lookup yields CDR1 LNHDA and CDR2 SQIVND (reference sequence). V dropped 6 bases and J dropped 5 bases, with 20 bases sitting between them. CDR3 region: CASSRLLGPWDNEQFF. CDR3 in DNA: TGTGCCAGTAGCAGATTACTGGGACCTTGGGACAATGAGCAGTTCTTC.

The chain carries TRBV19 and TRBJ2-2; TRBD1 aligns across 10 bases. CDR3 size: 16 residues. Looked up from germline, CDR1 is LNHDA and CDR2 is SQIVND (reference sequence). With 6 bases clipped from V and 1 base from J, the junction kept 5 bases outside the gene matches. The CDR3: CASRSGTGVNTGELFF. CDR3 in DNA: TGTGCCAGTAGATCCGGGACAGGGGTGAACACCGGGGAGCTGTTTTTT. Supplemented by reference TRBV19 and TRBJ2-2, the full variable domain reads DGGITQSPKYLFRKEGQNVTLSCEQNLNHDAMYWYRQDPGQGLRLIYYSQIVNDFQKGDIAEGYSVSREKKESFPLTVTSAQKNPTAFYLCASRSGTGVNTGELFFGEGSRLTVL.

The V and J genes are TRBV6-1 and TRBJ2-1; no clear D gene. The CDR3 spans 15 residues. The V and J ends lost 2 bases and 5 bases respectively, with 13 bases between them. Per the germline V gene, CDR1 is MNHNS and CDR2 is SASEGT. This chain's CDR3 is CASSEKARTNNEQFF. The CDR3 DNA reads TGTGCCAGCAGTGAAAAAGCGAGAACCAACAATGAGCAGTTCTTC.